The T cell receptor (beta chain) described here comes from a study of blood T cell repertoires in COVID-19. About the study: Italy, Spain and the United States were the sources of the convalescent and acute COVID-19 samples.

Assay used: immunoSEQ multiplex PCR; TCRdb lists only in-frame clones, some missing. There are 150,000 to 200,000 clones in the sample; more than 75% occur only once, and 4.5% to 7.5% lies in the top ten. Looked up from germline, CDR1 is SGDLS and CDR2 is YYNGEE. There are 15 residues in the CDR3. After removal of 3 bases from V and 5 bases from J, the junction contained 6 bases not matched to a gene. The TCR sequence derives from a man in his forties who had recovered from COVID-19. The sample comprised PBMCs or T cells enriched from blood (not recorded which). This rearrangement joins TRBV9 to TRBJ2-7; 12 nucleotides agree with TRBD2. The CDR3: CASSALAGGFDEQYF. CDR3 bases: TGTGCCAGCAGCGCCCTAGCGGGGGGGTTTGACGAGCAGTACTTC. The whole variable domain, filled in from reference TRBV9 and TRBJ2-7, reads DSGVTQTPKHLITATGQRVTLRCSPRSGDLSVYWYQQSLDQGLQFLIQYYNGEERAKGNILERFSAQQFPDLHSELNLSSLELGDSALYFCASSALAGGFDEQYFGPGTRLTVT.